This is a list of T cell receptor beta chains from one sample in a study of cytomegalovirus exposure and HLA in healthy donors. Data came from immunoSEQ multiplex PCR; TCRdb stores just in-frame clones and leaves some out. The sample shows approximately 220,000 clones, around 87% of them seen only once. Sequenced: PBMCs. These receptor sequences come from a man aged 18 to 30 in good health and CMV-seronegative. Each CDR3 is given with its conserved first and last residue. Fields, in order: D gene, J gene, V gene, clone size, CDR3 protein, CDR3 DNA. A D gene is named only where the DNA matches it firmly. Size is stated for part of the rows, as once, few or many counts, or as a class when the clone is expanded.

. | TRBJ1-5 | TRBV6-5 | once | CASIPLAGRQPQHF | TGTGCCAGCATCCCACTCGCGGGGCGTCAGCCCCAGCATTTT
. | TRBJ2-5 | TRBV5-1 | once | CASSLTAGARFETQYF | TGCGCCAGCAGCTTGACGGCGGGGGCGAGGTTCGAGACCCAGTACTTC
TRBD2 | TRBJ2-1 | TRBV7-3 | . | CASSWERETEQFF | TGTGCCAGCAGCTGGGAGCGGGAGACCGAGCAGTTCTTC
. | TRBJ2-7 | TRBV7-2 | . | CASSSRGLLYEQYF | TGTGCCAGCAGCTCCCGAGGACTCCTCTACGAGCAGTACTTC
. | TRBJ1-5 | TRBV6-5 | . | CASSAGSNQPQHF | TGTGCCAGCTCCGCCGGGAGCAATCAGCCCCAGCATTTT
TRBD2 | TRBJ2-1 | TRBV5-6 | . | CASSLIAGSSYNEQFF | TGTGCCAGCAGCCTAATAGCGGGGAGCTCCTACAATGAGCAGTTCTTC
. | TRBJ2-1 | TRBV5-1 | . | CASSLLTGNNEQFF | TGCGCCAGCAGCTTGTTGACGGGAAACAATGAGCAGTTCTTC
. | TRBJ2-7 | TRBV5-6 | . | CASSPPMTDTYEQYF | TGTGCCAGCAGCCCCCCAATGACAGACACCTACGAGCAGTACTTC
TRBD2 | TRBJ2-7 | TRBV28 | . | CAISGSSYEQYF | TGTGCCATCAGCGGGAGCTCCTACGAGCAGTACTTC
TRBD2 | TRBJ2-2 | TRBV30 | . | CAWSLGEGLGRELFF | TGTGCCTGGAGTCTGGGGGAGGGCCTTGGTAGGGAGCTGTTTTTT
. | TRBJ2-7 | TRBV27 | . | CASSLFSEQYF | TGTGCCAGCAGTTTATTCAGCGAACAGTACTTC
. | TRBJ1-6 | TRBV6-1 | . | CASSDWQRRNSPLHF | TGTGCCAGCAGTGATTGGCAGCGAAGGAATTCACCCCTCCACTTT
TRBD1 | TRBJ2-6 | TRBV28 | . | CASSPGQGEAGANVLTF | TGTGCCAGCAGTCCCGGACAGGGGGAGGCTGGGGCCAACGTCCTGACTTTC
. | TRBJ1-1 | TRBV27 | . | CASRPQGMNTEAFF | TGTGCCAGCAGACCACAGGGTATGAACACTGAAGCTTTCTTT
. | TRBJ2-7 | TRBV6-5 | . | CASSYSGRTIDEQYF | TGTGCCAGCAGTTACTCGGGCCGAACGATAGACGAGCAGTACTTC
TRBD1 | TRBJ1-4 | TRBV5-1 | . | CASSFRQGEEKLFF | TGCGCCAGCAGCTTCAGACAGGGGGAGGAAAAACTGTTTTTT
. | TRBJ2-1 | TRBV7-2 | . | CASSLRALRLLDSYNEQFF | TGTGCCAGCAGCTTAAGAGCACTCCGACTCTTAGATTCCTACAATGAGCAGTTCTTC
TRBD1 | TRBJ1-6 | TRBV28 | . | CASSPIDRGSPLHF | TGTGCCAGCAGTCCAATCGACAGGGGGTCACCCCTCCACTTT
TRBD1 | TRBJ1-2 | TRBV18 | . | CASSPGQGMDGYTF | TGTGCCAGCTCACCGGGACAGGGAATGGATGGCTACACCTTC
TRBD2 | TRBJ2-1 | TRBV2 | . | CASSPASGVPSSYNEQFF | TGTGCCAGCTCCCCAGCTAGCGGAGTCCCCAGCTCCTACAATGAGCAGTTCTTC
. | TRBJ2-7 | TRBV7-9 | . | CASTRDSSFNEQYF | TGTGCCAGCACTAGAGACTCGAGTTTTAACGAGCAGTACTTC
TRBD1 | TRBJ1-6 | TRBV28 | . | CASSPGTVGSPLHF | TGTGCCAGCAGCCCCGGGACAGTGGGATCACCCCTCCACTTT
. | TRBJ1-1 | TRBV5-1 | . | CASSLVGEAFF | TGCGCCAGCAGCTTGGTCGGGGAAGCTTTCTTT
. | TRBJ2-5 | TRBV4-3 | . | CASSQTSARGQETQYF | TGCGCCAGCAGCCAGACTAGTGCTCGGGGGCAAGAGACCCAGTACTTC
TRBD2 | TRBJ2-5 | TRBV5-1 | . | CASSYGTREETQYF | TGCGCCAGCAGCTACGGGACTAGGGAAGAGACCCAGTACTTC
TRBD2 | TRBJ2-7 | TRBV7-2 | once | CASSSGLAQYF | TGTGCCAGCAGCTCGGGACTAGCGCAGTACTTC
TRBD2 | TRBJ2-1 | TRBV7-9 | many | CASSLDSGGYNEQFF | TGTGCCAGCAGCTTAGATAGCGGGGGGTACAATGAGCAGTTCTTC
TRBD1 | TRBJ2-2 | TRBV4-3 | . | CASSWDRETGELFF | TGCGCCAGCAGTTGGGACAGGGAAACCGGGGAGCTGTTTTTT
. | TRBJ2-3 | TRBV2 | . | CASSGTTPDTQYF | TGTGCCAGCAGTGGAACTACGCCAGATACGCAGTATTTT